This T cell receptor (beta chain) emerged from a study of tumor and adjacent non-tumor tissue in lung cancer. Across the whole study: The cohort had about twelve adenocarcinoma, a couple of squamous cell and 1 small cell patients. General study points: Significantly higher TCR diversity was found in tumor than normal lung. Shorter survival was associated with higher TCR diversity in tumors.

Comment on this clonotype: Its antigen is undetermined. At one boundary the junction diverges from the germline segment, which might be a read error.

Per the germline V gene, CDR1 is MNHNY and CDR2 is SVGAGI (reference sequence). The CDR3 length is 13 residues. RNA was extracted from bulk tissue without any cell sorting. Chemotherapy-naive patients with new lung cancer underwent thoracic surgery in China, August–November 2014. The library came from three nested PCR rounds adapted from ARM-PCR protocols. TCRdb reanalysed the multiplex PCR reads using MiXCR and keeps one entry per CDR3 protein. The data hold about 75,000 distinct CDR3 sequences, with around 74% observed a single time. This receptor was taken from a woman in her fifties or sixties with non-small cell lung cancer. Sequencing was done on a sample of lung tumor tissue. The chain joins TRBV6-6 to TRBJ2-3; D is uncertain. As DNA, the CDR3 is TGTGCCAGCACTCTCCCCGGCACGGATACGCCGTATTTT. Amino acids: CASTLPGTDTPYF.